What follows describes a single T cell receptor beta chain. This clonotype has only a few counts. What this receptor recognizes is not known. It has no much larger one-base neighbor in the sample; base qualities were not kept. The hyperthyroidism patients were between 18 and 65 years old and newly diagnosed, with a disease duration of less than 2 months. The study excluded patients with uncontrolled infections, other autoimmune diseases, pregnancy or lactation. Diagnoses were based on clinical symptoms, serum thyroxine and TRAb, thyroid ultrasound and orbital computed tomography. Blood from progressor patients was collected at the time of first diagnosis with hyperthyroidism, before any ophthalmopathy symptoms had appeared. PBMCs were isolated from approximately 10 ml of fresh peripheral blood by Ficoll-Paque density gradient centrifugation. Patients classed as progressors first received a Graves' hyperthyroidism diagnosis and then went on to develop ophthalmopathy during follow-up. Total RNA was extracted using Trizol reagent, and RNA quality was assessed on an Agilent 2100 Bioanalyzer.

This sample is part of a study of T cells in Graves' hyperthyroidism and ophthalmopathy (dated by TCRdb to about 2019). Concerning the study at large: Peripheral blood was sampled at the time of initial diagnosis, prior to any treatment. The paper describes TCR Vbeta CDR3 sequencing of 135 peripheral blood samples, made up of under 50 ophthalmopathy patients, around 78 hyperthyroidism patients and about 17 progressor patients. The roughly 100 discovery patients were divided at random into training and test sets in a 7:3 ratio. Once sampling was done, hyperthyroidism patients were given methimazole at a starting dose of 30 mg daily, whereas ophthalmopathy patients were given high-dose intravenous methylprednisolone. A discovery cohort of about 95 patients, roughly 40 with Graves' ophthalmopathy and 55 to 65 with stable Graves' hyperthyroidism, was used to find distinguishing TCR V-J signatures. In addition, the study compared T-cell repertoires in thyroid tissue and in blood from five or six Graves' hyperthyroidism patients. Whether ophthalmopathy could be predicted prospectively was tested in an independent validation cohort made up of fewer than 20 hyperthyroidism patients plus 17 patients who later progressed to ophthalmopathy. Summary of the overall study and its limitations: In validation, the model predicted progression to ophthalmopathy with over 60% sensitivity and roughly 75% specificity, a median of roughly seven months before onset. Most expanded thyroid clonotypes (frequency above 0.001) were also detected in blood, suggesting blood repertoires may reflect thyroid immune responses. No statistical method was used to set the sample size in advance, and investigators knew the group allocation. In cross-validation, a model built on a 13 V-J signature told ophthalmopathy apart from stable hyperthyroidism with about 90% sensitivity and roughly 82% specificity, and in testing the same model reached 80%/75%.

The CDR3 sequence holds 18 residues, the cysteine and phenylalanine included. The sequence is cut down to CDR3 DNA, 54 bases in frame from base 1. Germline trimming amounts to 5 bases on V and 0 bases on J, with 13 as the count of junction bases outside the gene matches. According to the germline V gene, CDR1 reads MDHEN and CDR2 reads SYDVKM. The TCR beta CDR3 regions were amplified from RNA transcripts. A first-round RT-PCR of the TCR CDR3 used the HTBI primer set with the Qiagen OneStep RT-PCR kit. The libraries were constructed in a second round of multiplex PCR and then size-selected and purified. Sequencing of the libraries was done on an Illumina HiSeq2000 using paired-end 100 bp reads. Per the authors' processing: SOAPnuke was used to process the raw data, removing reads that contained adapters or uncalled bases, had a mean Phred below 15, or lacked an exact match to the constant primer or identifier. High-quality paired reads were merged with COPE v1.2.5, and unique nucleotide sequences were defined as clonotypes. MiTCR v1.1 was used to align the clonotypes against IMGT TRBV, TRBD and TRBJ reference segments. The analysis was restricted to V-J combinations with a frequency above 0.0001, which together covered 99% to 99.2% of the repertoires. A TCS score was defined as the ratio between F50 (clonal expansion) and ExV (chaos), using BLOSUM62-based TCRdist between CDR3 peptides within each V-J. Welch's t-statistics and random forest reduced approximately 520 V-J features to roughly 13, which were used in a naive Bayes classifier (R e1071). TCRdb trimmed the raw reads at Q25, called clones with MiXCR and kept productive beta chains. When rows share a CDR3 protein, they turn into one entry using the most common DNA and genes. TCRdb's processing, not the authors', yielded these V and J calls. The sample table shows about 290,000 distinct CDR3 sequences, and 10% to 15% are seen once. The ten largest clones take up roughly 7.5% of the sample.

Specimen: blood. The chain links TRBV28 with TRBJ2-7, with 10 bases aligning to TRBD2. The receptor was isolated from a woman aged 25 to 39 with Graves' hyperthyroidism that later progressed to Graves' ophthalmopathy. The nucleotide sequence reads TGTGCCAGCAGTGTTCGTATCGGACTAGCGGCACTCTCCTACGAGCAGTACTTC. This sequence encodes CASSVRIGLAALSYEQYF.